The 3 T cell receptor beta chains in this list originate from one sample, sequenced in a study of T-cell memory formation after mild COVID-19. TCRdb reanalysed the 5' RACE reads using MiXCR and keeps one entry per CDR3 protein. This sample has roughly 580,000 distinct CDR3 sequences, with 15% to 20% found just once. Input material: PBMCs or a T cell subset sorted from them (not recorded which). All receptors come from an adult woman who had mild COVID-19 (a few samples of this study predate the infection). Cell type and time point are not known.

The chain joins TRBV4-2 to TRBJ1-2; 8 bases agree with TRBD1. V was pared by 1 base and J by 5 bases, with 9 bases of the junction left unmatched. This CDR3 contains 16 residues. Germline V lookup: CDR1 LGHNA, CDR2 YNFKEQ. The chain's CDR3 is CASSQGSDREGYGYTF. DNA of the CDR3: TGTGCCAGCAGCCAAGGTTCGGACAGGGAAGGGTATGGCTACACCTTC.

The J gene is TRBJ2-1, the V gene TRBV9; D possibly corresponds to TRBD2 (5 bases). Trimming cost V 3 bases and J 8 bases, with 15 bases left between them. This CDR3 is built from 14 residues. Germline V gene sequence: CDR1 SGDLS, CDR2 YYNGEE. In DNA form, the CDR3 reads TGTGCCAGCAGCGCCGAGGGCTCCCAGGATGAGCAGTTCTTC. This translates into CASSAEGSQDEQFF.

This rearrangement joins TRBV12-3 or TRBV12-4 to TRBJ2-3; D is possibly TRBD1 (6 bases). V was shortened by 3 bases and J by 2 bases, with 12 bases between the two germline ends. The CDR3 totals 15 residues. For the CDR3, the DNA is TGTGCCAGCAGTTTGCCGACAGGTATCACAGATACGCAGTATTTT. Its protein product is CASSLPTGITDTQYF.